These T cell receptor beta chains were read from a single sample in a study of early T cells in non-severe SARS-CoV-2 infection. TCRdb ran MiXCR on the 5' RACE reads and lists one entry per CDR3 protein. The repertoire consists of tens of thousands of distinct CDR3 sequences, with around 6.5% occurring once and the leading ten covering 4.8%. Sequenced input: whole blood. These receptors were obtained from an adult who was a healthcare worker with PCR-confirmed SARS-CoV-2 infection or an uninfected control (not recorded which). Each CDR3 is given with its conserved first and last residue. Not all rows give a size; the values are once, few, many and, for expanded clones, a class.

.	16	TRBV11-3	TRBJ2-3	CASSHQLSGLTDTQYF
many	16	TRBV7-9	TRBJ2-3	CASSTGTLWVTDTQYF
many	12	TRBV28	TRBJ2-7	CASRGRAYEQYF
many	14	TRBV20-1	TRBJ1-5	CSAREVVGGQPQHF
once	16	TRBV28	TRBJ2-7	CASSLNGQPNSYEQYF
few	13	TRBV27	TRBJ2-1	CASSFGNYNEQFF
.	14	TRBV3-1	TRBJ1-1	CASSHQHPRPEAFF
many	16	TRBV6-1	TRBJ2-7	CASSVSETLSSYEQYF
many	15	TRBV19	TRBJ2-6	CASSIMESGANVLTF
many	17	TRBV5-1	TRBJ2-5	CASSLIGLAGRQETQYF
many	14	TRBV20-1	TRBJ2-2	CSAKALMNTGELFF
many	13	TRBV29-1	TRBJ1-1	CSVRTGVNTEAFF
many	15	TRBV20-1	TRBJ2-3	CSARPVGRQADTQYF